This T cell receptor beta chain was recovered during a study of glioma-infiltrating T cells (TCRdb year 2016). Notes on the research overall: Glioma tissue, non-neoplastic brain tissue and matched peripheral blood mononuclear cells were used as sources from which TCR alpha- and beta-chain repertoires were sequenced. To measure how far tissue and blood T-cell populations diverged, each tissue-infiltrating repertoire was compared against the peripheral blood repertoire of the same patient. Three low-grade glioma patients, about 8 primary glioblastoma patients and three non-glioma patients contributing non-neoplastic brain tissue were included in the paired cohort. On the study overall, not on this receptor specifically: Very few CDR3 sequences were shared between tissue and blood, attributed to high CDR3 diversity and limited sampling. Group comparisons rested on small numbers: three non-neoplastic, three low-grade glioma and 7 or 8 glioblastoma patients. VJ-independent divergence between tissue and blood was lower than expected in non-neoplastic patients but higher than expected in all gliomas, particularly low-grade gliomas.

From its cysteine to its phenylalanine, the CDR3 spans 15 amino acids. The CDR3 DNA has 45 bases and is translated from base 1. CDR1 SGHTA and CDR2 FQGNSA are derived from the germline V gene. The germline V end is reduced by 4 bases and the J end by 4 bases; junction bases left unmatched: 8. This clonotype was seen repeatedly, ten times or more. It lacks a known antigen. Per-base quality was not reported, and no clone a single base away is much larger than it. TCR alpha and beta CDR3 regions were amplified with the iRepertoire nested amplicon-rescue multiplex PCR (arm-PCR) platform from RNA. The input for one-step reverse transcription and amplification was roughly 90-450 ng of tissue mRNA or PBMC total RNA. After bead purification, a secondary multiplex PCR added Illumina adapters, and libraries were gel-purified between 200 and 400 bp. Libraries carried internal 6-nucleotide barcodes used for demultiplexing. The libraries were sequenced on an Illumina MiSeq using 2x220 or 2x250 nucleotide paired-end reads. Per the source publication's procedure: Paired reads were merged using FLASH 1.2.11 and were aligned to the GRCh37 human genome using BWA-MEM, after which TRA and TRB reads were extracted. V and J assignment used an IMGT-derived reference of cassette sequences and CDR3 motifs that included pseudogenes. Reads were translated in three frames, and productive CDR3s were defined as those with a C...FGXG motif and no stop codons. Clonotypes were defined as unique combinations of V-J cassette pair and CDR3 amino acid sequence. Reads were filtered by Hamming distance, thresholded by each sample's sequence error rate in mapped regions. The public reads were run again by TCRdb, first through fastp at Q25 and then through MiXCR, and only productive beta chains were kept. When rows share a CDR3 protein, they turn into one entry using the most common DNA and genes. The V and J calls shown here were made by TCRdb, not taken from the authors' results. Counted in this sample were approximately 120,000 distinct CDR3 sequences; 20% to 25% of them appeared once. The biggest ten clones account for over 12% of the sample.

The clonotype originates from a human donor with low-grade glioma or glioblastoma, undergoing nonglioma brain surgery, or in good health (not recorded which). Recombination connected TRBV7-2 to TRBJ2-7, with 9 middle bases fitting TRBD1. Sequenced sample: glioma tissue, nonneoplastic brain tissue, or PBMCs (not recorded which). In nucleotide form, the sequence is TGTGCCAGCAGCTCGGACAGGGGCGTTCCTTACGAGCAGTACTTC. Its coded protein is CASSSDRGVPYEQYF.